The entry below gives a single T cell receptor (beta chain) sequence along with its context. Using RNA transcripts as the source, TCR beta CDR3 regions were amplified. During a first-round RT-PCR of the TCR CDR3, the HTBI primer set was used. MiXCR was run by TCRdb on the multiplex PCR reads, yielding one entry per CDR3 protein. The repertoire has fewer than 450,000 distinct CDR3 sequences, about a sixth of them found once; the top ten carry more than 30%. These data are taken from a study of T cells in Graves' hyperthyroidism and ophthalmopathy. Germline CDR1 is MDHEN and CDR2 is SYDVKM. With 6 bases removed from V and 0 bases from J, the gap between germline ends came to 9 bases. This CDR3 is built from 14 residues.

This TCR came from a woman aged 25-40 years with Graves' hyperthyroidism that later progressed to Graves' ophthalmopathy. What was sequenced was blood. The chain links TRBV28 to TRBJ1-5; a weak D match, TRBD1 (5 bases). The CDR3 reads CASSPGTSNQPQHF. In DNA form, the CDR3 reads TGTGCCAGCAGCCCCGGGACTAGCAATCAGCCCCAGCATTTT.